Listed below are T cell receptor beta chains from one sample, sequenced in a study of T cells in Graves' hyperthyroidism and ophthalmopathy. TCRdb reanalysed the multiplex PCR reads using MiXCR and keeps one entry per CDR3 protein. Of about 500,000 distinct CDR3 sequences listed, approximately 16% are singletons. Sequences were obtained from blood. These receptors originate from a woman in her 30s with Graves' ophthalmopathy. Each CDR3 is given with its conserved first and last residue. The order of the fields is clone size, D gene, V gene, J gene, CDR3 protein, CDR3 DNA. A D gene is named only where the DNA matches it firmly. Clone sizes are given selectively: once, few, many, or a class where the clone is expanded.

>many|-|TRBV7-9|TRBJ2-6
CASTTAGANVLTF
TGTGCCAGCACCACAGCTGGGGCCAACGTCCTGACTTTC
>many|-|TRBV7-9|TRBJ2-4
CASSLGGSRNIQYF
TGTGCCAGCAGCTTAGGTGGGAGTCGGAACATTCAGTACTTC
>few|-|TRBV10-1|TRBJ1-5
CASSAGAHQPQHF
TGCGCCAGCTCGGCGGGGGCCCATCAGCCCCAGCATTTT
>-|TRBD2|TRBV2|TRBJ2-5
CASSGLDRTSGHNGEYQETQYF
TGTGCCAGCAGTGGCCTCGACCGGACTAGCGGTCATAACGGGGAGTACCAAGAGACCCAGTACTTC
>-|-|TRBV9|TRBJ2-3
CASSAPLDTQYF
TGTGCCAGCAGCGCGCCCTTGGATACGCAGTATTTT
>many|-|TRBV28|TRBJ2-2
CASSLTDVGRDTGELFF
TGTGCCAGCAGTTTAACCGACGTTGGTAGGGACACCGGGGAGCTGTTTTTT
>many|-|TRBV30|TRBJ2-3
CAWSSRGGPTDTQYF
TGTGCCTGGAGTTCCCGAGGGGGACCAACAGATACGCAGTATTTT
>-|-|TRBV7-6|TRBJ2-5
CASSLVARSQETQYF
TGTGCCAGCAGCTTAGTAGCAAGGAGCCAAGAGACCCAGTACTTC
>many|TRBD2|TRBV28|TRBJ2-5
CASSLRTSGRVETQYF
TGTGCCAGCAGTTTGAGGACTAGCGGGAGGGTTGAGACCCAGTACTTC
>many|-|TRBV12-3/TRBV12-4|TRBJ1-1
CASSRGFTEAFF
TGTGCCAGCAGTAGGGGGTTCACTGAAGCTTTCTTT
>many|TRBD2|TRBV5-1|TRBJ2-7
CASSPPERGSYEQYF
TGCGCCAGCAGCCCGCCCGAGCGGGGCTCCTACGAGCAGTACTTC
>few|-|TRBV5-5|TRBJ1-2
CASTFEPGSIYGYTF
TGTGCCAGCACCTTCGAACCGGGGAGTATATATGGCTACACCTTC
>-|-|TRBV9|TRBJ2-3
CASSVVGQGWTDTQYF
TGTGCCAGCAGCGTAGTTGGTCAGGGCTGGACAGATACGCAGTATTTT
>many|TRBD1|TRBV2|TRBJ1-5
CASSAGQGDFPQHF
TGTGCCAGCAGCGCCGGACAGGGAGATTTCCCCCAGCATTTT
>many|-|TRBV11-3|TRBJ2-1
CASSGLGDEQFF
TGTGCCAGCAGCGGATTGGGGGATGAGCAGTTCTTC
>few|-|TRBV28|TRBJ1-1
CASTLGEGRWNTEAFF
TGTGCCAGCACCTTGGGGGAGGGACGCTGGAACACTGAAGCTTTCTTT
>-|-|TRBV7-9|TRBJ2-5
CASSLVQVGGETQYF
TGTGCCAGCAGCTTAGTCCAGGTTGGAGGGGAGACCCAGTACTTC
>many|TRBD1|TRBV28|TRBJ1-6
CASSLWTGGARNSPLHF
TGTGCCAGCAGTTTGTGGACAGGGGGCGCGAGAAATTCACCCCTCCACTTT
>many|-|TRBV5-1|TRBJ2-2
CASSLHTGTTNTGELFF
TGCGCCAGCAGCTTACATACAGGGACCACGAACACCGGGGAGCTGTTTTTT
>few|TRBD1|TRBV7-9|TRBJ2-7
CASSLFGDSGTYEQYF
TGTGCCAGCAGCTTATTTGGGGACAGCGGTACCTACGAGCAGTACTTC
>many|TRBD1|TRBV18|TRBJ2-1
CASSPAGGRNNEQFF
TGTGCCAGCTCACCAGCAGGGGGACGGAACAATGAGCAGTTCTTC
>many|-|TRBV28|TRBJ1-2
CASRMGETGYTF
TGTGCCAGCAGGATGGGGGAGACTGGCTACACCTTC
>-|-|TRBV28|TRBJ1-2
CASTGQSYGYTF
TGTGCCAGCACAGGACAGAGCTATGGCTACACCTTC
>many|-|TRBV20-1|TRBJ1-1
CSASNSRDTEAFF
TGCAGTGCTAGTAATAGTCGGGACACTGAAGCTTTCTTT
>-|-|TRBV4-3|TRBJ2-7
CASSQELGTYEQYF
TGCGCCAGCAGCCAAGAGCTGGGAACCTACGAGCAGTACTTC
>many|-|TRBV5-1|TRBJ2-7
CASSLAEGRYEQYF
TGCGCCAGCAGCTTGGCTGAGGGTCGATACGAGCAGTACTTC
>-|TRBD1|TRBV19|TRBJ1-1
CASSMNGQENTEAFF
TGTGCCAGTAGTATGAACGGACAGGAGAACACTGAAGCTTTCTTT
>few|TRBD1|TRBV9|TRBJ1-1
CASSGGDRAGTEAFF
TGTGCCAGCAGCGGAGGGGACAGGGCGGGGACTGAAGCTTTCTTT
>few|-|TRBV20-1|TRBJ2-4
CSARDENGDIQYF
TGCAGTGCTAGAGACGAAAATGGGGACATTCAGTACTTC
>-|TRBD1|TRBV19|TRBJ2-5
CASSISGTAQETQYF
TGTGCCAGTAGTATATCCGGGACAGCGCAAGAGACCCAGTACTTC
>-|-|TRBV5-1|TRBJ2-2
CASRADANTGELFF
TGCGCCAGCAGAGCTGACGCGAACACCGGGGAGCTGTTTTTT
>many|-|TRBV7-8|TRBJ2-3
CASSPYLRPDTQYF
TGTGCCAGCAGCCCTTATTTGAGGCCAGATACGCAGTATTTT
>-|TRBD1|TRBV9|TRBJ1-3
CASSAQQGNNIYF
TGTGCCAGCAGCGCCCAACAGGGGAATAACATATATTTT
>-|TRBD2|TRBV19|TRBJ2-1
CASSLGGRAGNEQFF
TGTGCCAGTAGTTTAGGCGGGAGGGCCGGAAATGAGCAGTTCTTC
>-|-|TRBV14|TRBJ2-7
CASSQSWGGKLSTEQYF
TGTGCCAGCAGCCAATCTTGGGGTGGGAAGTTATCCACCGAGCAGTACTTC
>many|-|TRBV20-1|TRBJ2-3
CSAWDVTDTQYF
TGCAGTGCTTGGGACGTAACAGATACGCAGTATTTT
>few|-|TRBV20-1|TRBJ2-7
CSAREPVVPYEQYF
TGCAGTGCTAGAGAGCCAGTGGTCCCCTACGAGCAGTACTTC
>-|TRBD2|TRBV3-1|TRBJ2-7
CASSLQLETSGRLHEQYF
TGTGCCAGCAGCCTACAGCTTGAGACTAGCGGGAGACTCCACGAGCAGTACTTC
>many|-|TRBV2|TRBJ2-5
CASAFQETQYF
TGTGCCAGCGCGTTTCAAGAGACCCAGTACTTC
>few|-|TRBV12-3/TRBV12-4|TRBJ2-1
CASTSSFVRNEQFF
TGTGCCAGCACCTCCAGTTTCGTAAGAAATGAGCAGTTCTTC
>-|-|TRBV7-2|TRBJ2-3
CASSQTGPDTQYF
TGTGCCAGCAGCCAAACGGGCCCAGATACGCAGTATTTT